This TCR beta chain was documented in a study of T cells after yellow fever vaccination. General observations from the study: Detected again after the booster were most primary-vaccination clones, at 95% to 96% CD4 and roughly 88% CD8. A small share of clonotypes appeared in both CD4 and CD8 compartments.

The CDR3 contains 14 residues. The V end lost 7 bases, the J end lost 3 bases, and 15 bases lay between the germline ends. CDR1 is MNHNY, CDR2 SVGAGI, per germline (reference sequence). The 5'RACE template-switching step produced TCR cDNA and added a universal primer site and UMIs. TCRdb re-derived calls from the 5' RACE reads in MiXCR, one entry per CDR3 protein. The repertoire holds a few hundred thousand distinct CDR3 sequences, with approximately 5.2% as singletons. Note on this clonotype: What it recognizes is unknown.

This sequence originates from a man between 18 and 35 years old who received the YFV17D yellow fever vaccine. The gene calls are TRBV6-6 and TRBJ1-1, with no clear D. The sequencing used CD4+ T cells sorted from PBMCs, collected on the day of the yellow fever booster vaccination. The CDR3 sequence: CASNRPGLDTEAFF. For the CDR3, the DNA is TGTGCCAGCAACAGACCAGGATTGGACACTGAAGCTTTCTTT.